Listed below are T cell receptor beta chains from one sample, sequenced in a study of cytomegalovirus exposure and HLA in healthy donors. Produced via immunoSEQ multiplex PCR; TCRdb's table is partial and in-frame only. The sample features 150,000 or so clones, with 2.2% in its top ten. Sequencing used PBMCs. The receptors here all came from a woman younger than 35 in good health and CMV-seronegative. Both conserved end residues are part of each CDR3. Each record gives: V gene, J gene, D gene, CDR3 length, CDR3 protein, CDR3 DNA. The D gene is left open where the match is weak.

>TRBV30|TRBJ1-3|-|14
CAWEPQASGNTIYF
TGTGCCTGGGAGCCTCAAGCGTCTGGAAACACCATATATTTT
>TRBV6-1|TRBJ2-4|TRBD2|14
CASSRAGERDIQYF
TGTGCCAGCAGCCGAGCGGGAGAGAGGGACATTCAGTACTTC
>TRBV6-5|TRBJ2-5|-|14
CASSPDRTQETQYF
TGTGCCAGCAGCCCCGACAGGACTCAAGAGACCCAGTACTTC
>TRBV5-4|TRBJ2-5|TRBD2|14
CASSSGPGRETQYF
TGTGCCAGCTCTAGCGGGCCGGGTAGGGAGACCCAGTACTTC
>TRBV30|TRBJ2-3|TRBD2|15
CAWSLGLPPLDTQYF
TGTGCCTGGAGCCTGGGACTACCGCCTTTGGATACGCAGTATTTT
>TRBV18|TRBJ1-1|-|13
CASSPAGETEAFF
TGTGCCAGCTCACCAGCCGGGGAAACTGAAGCTTTCTTT
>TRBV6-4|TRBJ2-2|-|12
CASSTYTGELFF
TGTGCCAGCAGTACTTACACCGGGGAGCTGTTTTTT
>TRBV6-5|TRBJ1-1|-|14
CASSLRGRNTEAFF
TGTGCCAGCAGCCTACGAGGGAGGAACACTGAAGCTTTCTTT
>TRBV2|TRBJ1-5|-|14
CASSEAEINQPQHF
TGTGCCAGCAGTGAAGCGGAGATAAATCAGCCCCAGCATTTT
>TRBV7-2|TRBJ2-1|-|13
CASSLGLNNEQFF
TGTGCCAGCAGCCTGGGACTGAACAATGAGCAGTTCTTC
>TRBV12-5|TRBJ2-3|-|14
CASGLGLHTDTQYF
TGTGCTAGTGGTCTTGGACTACACACAGATACGCAGTATTTT
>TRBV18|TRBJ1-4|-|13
CASSQDINEKLFF
TGTGCCAGCTCACAGGACATTAATGAAAAACTGTTTTTT
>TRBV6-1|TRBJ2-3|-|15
CASSEGLAGTDTQYF
TGTGCCAGCAGTGAAGGGCTAGCCGGAACAGATACGCAGTATTTT
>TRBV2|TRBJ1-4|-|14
CASRQEIGSEKLFF
TGTGCCAGCCGACAGGAAATCGGCAGTGAAAAACTGTTTTTT
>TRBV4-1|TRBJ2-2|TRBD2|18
CASSQDFGAGGPTGELFF
TGCGCCAGCAGCCAAGATTTCGGGGCGGGAGGGCCCACCGGGGAGCTGTTTTTT
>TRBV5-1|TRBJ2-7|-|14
CASSLGGTPYEQYF
TGCGCCAGCAGCTTGGGAGGAACACCCTACGAGCAGTACTTC
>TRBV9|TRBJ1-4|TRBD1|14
CASSADRGFEKLFF
TGTGCCAGCAGCGCGGACAGGGGGTTTGAAAAACTGTTTTTT
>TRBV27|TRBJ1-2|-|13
CASSLAGDYGYTF
TGTGCCAGCAGTTTAGCCGGGGACTATGGCTACACCTTC
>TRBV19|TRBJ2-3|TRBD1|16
CASSILAGTGEDTQYF
TGTGCCAGTAGCATCTTAGCCGGGACAGGGGAGGATACGCAGTATTTT
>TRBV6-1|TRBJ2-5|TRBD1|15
CASTNRGLAQETQYF
TGTGCCAGCACAAACAGGGGGCTGGCACAAGAGACCCAGTACTTC
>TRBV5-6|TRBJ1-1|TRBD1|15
CASSLGDRDVTEAFF
TGTGCCAGCAGCTTAGGGGACAGGGACGTCACTGAAGCTTTCTTT
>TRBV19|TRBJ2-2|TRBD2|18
CASSILGAGRVYTGELFF
TGTGCCAGTAGTATTTTGGGAGCGGGGAGGGTGTACACCGGGGAGCTGTTTTTT
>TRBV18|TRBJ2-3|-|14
CASSPTEGGDTQYF
TGTGCCAGCTCACCTACCGAAGGGGGGGACACGCAGTATTTT
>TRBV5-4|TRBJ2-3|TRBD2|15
CASSRTSGSTDTQYF
TGTGCCAGCAGCAGGACTAGCGGTAGCACAGATACGCAGTATTTT
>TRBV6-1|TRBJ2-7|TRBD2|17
CASSEYAGLAGIEEQYF
TGTGCCAGCAGTGAATATGCGGGACTAGCGGGAATCGAGGAGCAGTACTTC
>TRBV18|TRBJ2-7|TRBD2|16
CASSPPSSGRAHEQYF
TGTGCCAGCTCACCACCTTCCAGCGGGAGGGCCCACGAGCAGTACTTC
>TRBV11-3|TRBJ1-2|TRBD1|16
CASSLGGQGNSYGYTF
TGTGCCAGCAGCTTAGGTGGACAGGGGAATAGCTATGGCTACACCTTC
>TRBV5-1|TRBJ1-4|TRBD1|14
CASSLEQGGEKLFF
TGCGCCAGCAGCTTGGAACAGGGGGGAGAAAAACTGTTTTTT
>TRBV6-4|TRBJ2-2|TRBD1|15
CASSDSRGHAGELFF
TGTGCCAGCAGTGACTCAAGGGGGCACGCCGGGGAGCTGTTTTTT
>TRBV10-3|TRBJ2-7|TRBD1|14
CAIRLGQGSYEQYF
TGTGCCATCAGGTTGGGACAGGGCTCCTACGAGCAGTACTTC
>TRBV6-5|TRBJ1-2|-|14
CASSLFQTAAGYTF
TGTGCCAGCAGTTTATTTCAAACAGCCGCGGGCTACACCTTC
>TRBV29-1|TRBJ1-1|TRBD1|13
CSVARTGGTEAFF
TGCAGCGTCGCCCGAACAGGGGGCACTGAAGCTTTCTTT
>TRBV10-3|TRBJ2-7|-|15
CAISESLAISYEQYF
TGTGCCATCAGTGAGTCCCTAGCGATTTCCTACGAGCAGTACTTC
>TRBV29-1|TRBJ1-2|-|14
CSVENPHKHYGYTF
TGCAGCGTTGAGAATCCTCATAAGCACTATGGCTACACCTTC
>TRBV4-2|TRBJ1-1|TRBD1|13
CASSQEDRSEAFF
TGTGCCAGCAGCCAAGAGGACAGGAGTGAAGCTTTCTTT
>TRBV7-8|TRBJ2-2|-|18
CASSLSILAGRTPGSCFF
-
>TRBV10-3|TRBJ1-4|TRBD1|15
CAISEQGPTNEKLFF
TGTGCCATCAGTGAACAGGGGCCAACTAATGAAAAACTGTTTTTT
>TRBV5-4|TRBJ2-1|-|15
CASSLAPGWGNEQFF
TGTGCCAGCAGCTTGGCACCGGGATGGGGTAATGAGCAGTTCTTC
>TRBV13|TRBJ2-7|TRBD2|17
CASSPPRGLAASYEQYF
TGTGCCAGCAGCCCCCCCCGAGGACTAGCGGCAAGCTACGAGCAGTACTTC